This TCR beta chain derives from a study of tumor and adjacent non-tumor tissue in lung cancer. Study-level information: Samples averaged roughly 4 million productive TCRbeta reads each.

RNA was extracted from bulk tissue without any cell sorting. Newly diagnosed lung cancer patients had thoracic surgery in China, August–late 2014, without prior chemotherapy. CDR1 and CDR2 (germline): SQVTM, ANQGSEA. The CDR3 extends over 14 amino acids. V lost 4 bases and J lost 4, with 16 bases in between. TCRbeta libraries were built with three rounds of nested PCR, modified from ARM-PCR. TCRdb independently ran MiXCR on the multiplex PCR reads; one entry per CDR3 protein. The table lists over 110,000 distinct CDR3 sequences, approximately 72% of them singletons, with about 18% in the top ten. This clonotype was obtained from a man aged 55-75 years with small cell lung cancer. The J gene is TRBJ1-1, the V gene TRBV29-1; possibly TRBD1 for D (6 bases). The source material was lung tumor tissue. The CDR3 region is CSVVAGELGTEAFF. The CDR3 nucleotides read TGCAGCGTTGTGGCAGGGGAGTTGGGCACTGAAGCTTTCTTT.